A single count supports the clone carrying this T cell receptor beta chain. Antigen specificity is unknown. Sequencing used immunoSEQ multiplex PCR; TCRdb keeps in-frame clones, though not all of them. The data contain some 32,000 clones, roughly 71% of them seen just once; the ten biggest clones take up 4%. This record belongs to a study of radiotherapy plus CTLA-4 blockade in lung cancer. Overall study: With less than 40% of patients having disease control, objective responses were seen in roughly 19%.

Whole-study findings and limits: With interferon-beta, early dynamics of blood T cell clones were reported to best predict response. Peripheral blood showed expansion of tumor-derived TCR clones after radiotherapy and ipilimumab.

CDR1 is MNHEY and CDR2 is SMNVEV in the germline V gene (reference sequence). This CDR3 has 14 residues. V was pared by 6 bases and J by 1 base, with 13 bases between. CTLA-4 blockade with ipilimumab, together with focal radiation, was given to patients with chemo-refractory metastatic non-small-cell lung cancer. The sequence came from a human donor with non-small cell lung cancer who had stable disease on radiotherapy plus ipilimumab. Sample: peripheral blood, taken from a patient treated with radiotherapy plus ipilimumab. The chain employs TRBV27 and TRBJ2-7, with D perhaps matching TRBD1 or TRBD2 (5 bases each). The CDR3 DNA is TGTGCCAGCAGGGGGACCCGGTTGTCCTACGAGCAGTACTTC. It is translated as CASRGTRLSYEQYF.